This T cell receptor (beta chain) derives from a study of blood T cell repertoires in COVID-19. Turning to the study itself: Both acute and convalescent COVID-19 samples were obtained from the United States, Italy and Spain.

Profiled with immunoSEQ multiplex PCR; TCRdb holds only in-frame clones, not every one. The sample lists a few hundred thousand clones; about 82% were seen once. CDR1 GTSNPN and CDR2 SVGIG come from the germline V gene (reference sequence). The CDR3 length is 14 residues. V was cut by 1 base and J by 6 bases, with 13 bases left in between. The TCR was taken from a woman in her forties or fifties with active or convalescent COVID-19. The chain uses TRBV30 and TRBJ1-5; weak D call: TRBD1 (5 bases). Sequencing was carried out using peripheral blood. The CDR3 DNA follows: TGTGCCTGGAGTGGCGGGACTCCCCCTCAGCCCCAGCATTTT. It encodes CAWSGGTPPQPQHF.